This T cell receptor beta chain was profiled in a study of shared clonotypes between healthy human individuals. Study results and caveats: Researchers found naive subsets generally carried larger estimated richness than memory subsets.

Remarks on this clone: As yet, its antigen is unknown.

Germline V gene data show CDR1 as MDHEN and CDR2 as SYDVKM. V was clipped by 10 bases and J by 0 bases; unmatched bases: 5. The CDR3 loop spans 14 amino acids. Method: immunoSEQ multiplex PCR; TCRdb's copy keeps in-frame clones and lacks some. Of around 1.9 million clones in the sample, roughly 91% were seen once. The naive CD8 subset, CD45RO-negative cells positively selected for CCR7, excluded terminally differentiated effector memory CD45RA+ cells. This chain connects TRBV28 to TRBJ1-5; 8 bases line up with TRBD1. This receptor was taken from a man aged 18 to 30 in good health. Some clones in this sample may be carry-over from other donors' samples. The sequencing input was naive CD8+ T cells from PBMCs. The CDR3, as DNA: TGTGCCACCAGACAGGGGTATAGCAATCAGCCCCAGCATTTT. Translating gives CATRQGYSNQPQHF.